One TCR beta chain is described in this entry. The sample is drawn from a study of blood T cell repertoires in COVID-19. Study-wide context: The United States, Italy and Spain supplied acute and convalescent COVID-19 samples. In each case, the material was cDNA or gDNA derived from T cells, B-cell-depleted T cells, or PBMCs.

This CDR3 is built from 16 residues. Germline V gene sequence: CDR1 KGHDR, CDR2 SFDVKD. V lost 3 bases, J lost 0 bases, and 11 bases lay in between. As handled by the study authors: Nucleated cell number was recorded as an estimate derived from reference gene primer amplification. Here immunoSEQ multiplex PCR was the method, and the copy in TCRdb shows in-frame clones only, minus some. Clonal size and the V and J genes are those of that table, whereas D and trimming came from the DNA. The table lists about 120,000 clones, roughly 75% of them singletons. The chain combines TRBV24-1 with TRBJ2-1; possibly TRBD2 for D (5 bases). The receptor was derived from a man aged 60 to 75 with active or convalescent COVID-19. The sample comprised peripheral blood. DNA for the CDR3: TGTGCCACCAGTGATCATCTCCGGGGCTCCTACAATGAGCAGTTCTTC. This sequence encodes CATSDHLRGSYNEQFF.